Shown below are 28 T cell receptor beta chains from a single sample sequenced in a study of T cell changes during pregnancy in multiple sclerosis. The table came from immunoSEQ multiplex PCR; TCRdb's copy has only in-frame clones and leaves some out. The sample yields over 65,000 clones, less than 95% seen once. The specimen was peripheral blood, collected in the first trimester of pregnancy. The receptors here all came from a female donor in good health, enrolled as a control in a pregnancy study.

The CDR3 sequence is CASSQEVAGWYNEQFF. DNA of the CDR3: TGCGCCAGCAGCCAAGAAGTAGCGGGTTGGTACAATGAGCAGTTCTTC. The rearrangement links TRBV4-1 to TRBJ2-1; 7 positions match TRBD2. V shed 0 bases and J 4 bases; nucleotides not matched to a gene: 6. Germline values: CDR1 MGHRA, CDR2 YSYEKL. The CDR3 covers 16 residues.

As regards this clone: An end of the junction differs from the germline gene, which may be a read error. The chain carries TRBV25-1 and TRBJ2-5, with 8 positions matching TRBD1. Per germline, CDR1 MGHDK and CDR2 SYGVNS. CDR3 length: 13 residues. The CDR3, as DNA: TGTGCCACCGTACAGGGGGAATATGAGACCCGGTACTTC. Its translation is CATVQGEYETRYF.

The chain recombines TRBV6-1 with TRBJ2-3; D gene ambiguous. The germline V gene has CDR1 MNHNS and CDR2 SASEGT. This CDR3 has 16 amino acids. V was shortened by 1 base and J by 1 base, with 12 bases between the two germline ends. CDR3 sequence (DNA): TGTGCCAGCAGTGAAGACAGTTATAGAGGCACAGATACGCAGTATTTT. Its protein is CASSEDSYRGTDTQYF.

This sequence joins TRBV2 and TRBJ2-3; 13 bases align to TRBD2. CDR3 length: 18 amino acids. V was pared by 7 bases and J by 4 bases, with 14 bases of the junction left unmatched. Germline V gene sequence: CDR1 SNHLY, CDR2 FYNNEI. This chain's CDR3 is CASTTTSGGPLDADTQYF. The DNA for the CDR3 is TGTGCCAGCACCACGACTAGCGGGGGGCCCCTTGACGCAGATACGCAGTATTTT.

This clone appeared a single time. The V call is TRBV28, the J call TRBJ2-3; no clear D. The CDR3 has 12 residues. Looked up from germline, CDR1 is MDHEN and CDR2 is SYDVKM. V lost 6 bases, J lost 0 bases, and 4 bases lay in between. This CDR3 reads CASRGSTDTQYF. The CDR3 DNA reads TGTGCCAGCAGGGGCAGCACAGATACGCAGTATTTT.

CDR3 nucleotides: TGTGCCAGCAGCTTGGGAGGACAGGAGCTTTACGAGCAGTACTTC. Its translation is CASSLGGQELYEQYF. The chain is built from TRBV5-5 and TRBJ2-7; 7 nucleotides line up with TRBD1. The trim removed 0 bases at V and 4 bases at J, leaving 7 bases unmatched. This CDR3 is built from 15 residues. CDR1 and CDR2 from the germline V gene are SGHKS and YYEKEE (reference sequence).

This rearrangement joins TRBV7-3 to TRBJ1-1; the D is unclear. The CDR3 is made up of 15 amino acids. Between the trimmed V and J ends, which lost 6 bases and 5 bases, there was a span of 19 bases. Germline values: CDR1 SGHTA, CDR2 FQGTGA. For the CDR3, the DNA is TGTGCCAGCAGTTTACGGTCGAGTTCGAATACTGAAGCTTTCTTT. This gives the protein CASSLRSSSNTEAFF.

The V call is TRBV4-1, the J call TRBJ1-2, with no clear D. The CDR3 is 16 amino acids. CDR1 is MGHRA and CDR2 is YSYEKL in the germline V gene. V was shortened by 0 bases and J by 5 bases, with 16 bases between the two germline ends. Written as DNA, the CDR3 is TGCGCCAGCAGCCAAGACCCCGCGGGAGGGCTATATGGCTACACCTTC. It yields the protein CASSQDPAGGLYGYTF.

The chain couples TRBV6-1 to TRBJ1-5; the match to TRBD1 covers 8 bases. The CDR3 has 15 residues. V lost 5 bases to trimming and J lost 3 bases; unmatched junction nucleotides: 6. Germline V CDR1 and CDR2: MNHNS, SASEGT. The DNA of the CDR3 is TGTGCCAGCAGTCCACGACAGGGGTACAATCAGCCCCAGCATTTT. Amino acid sequence: CASSPRQGYNQPQHF.

V gene TRBV4-2 combines with J gene TRBJ2-2; D is uncertain. Looked up from germline, CDR1 is LGHNA and CDR2 is YNFKEQ. Trimming shortened V by 4 bases and J by 0 bases, and 9 bases separated the two germline ends. The CDR3 is made up of 15 amino acids. The CDR3 DNA is TGTGCCAGCAGCCCCCTCAGTCCGAACACCGGGGAGCTGTTTTTT. This encodes CASSPLSPNTGELFF.

The chain employs TRBV7-3 and TRBJ2-1, with 8 bases matching TRBD1. CDR3 length: 15 residues. Germline V lookup: CDR1 SGHTA, CDR2 FQGTGA. V lost 4 bases and J lost 4; bases outside the gene matches: 6. The CDR3 nucleotides are TGTGCCAGCAGCTCGCAGGGGGCGGTGTACAATGAGCAGTTCTTC. Translation gives CASSSQGAVYNEQFF.

The chain couples TRBV19 to TRBJ1-2; 9 nucleotides match TRBD1. J gave up 9 bases and V 2 bases, and 10 bases lay outside the gene matches. The CDR3 consists of 15 residues. The germline gives CDR1 LNHDA, CDR2 SQIVND (reference sequence). The CDR3 DNA is TGTGCCAGTAGTATAAGGGGACAGGGAAAGGAACGCTACACCTTC. Amino acid sequence: CASSIRGQGKERYTF. Variable domain in full (rest from reference TRBV19 and TRBJ1-2): DGGITQSPKYLFRKEGQNVTLSCEQNLNHDAMYWYRQDPGQGLRLIYYSQIVNDFQKGDIAEGYSVSREKKESFPLTVTSAQKNPTAFYLCASSIRGQGKERYTFGSGTRLTVV.

CDR3 DNA: TGTGCCAGCAGCCCCCGGACTGTTCAAGAGACCCAGTACTTC. Translated, it gives CASSPRTVQETQYF. The gene calls are TRBV9 and TRBJ2-5; TRBD2 is a possible D gene (5 bases). Germline assignment: CDR1 SGDLS and CDR2 YYNGEE. Trimming cost V 4 bases and J 2 bases, with 12 bases left between them. The CDR3 sequence is 14 residues long.

Only one count was recorded for this clone. This chain joins TRBV21-1 and TRBJ2-7; TRBD1 is the table's D call, not checked against the DNA. TRBV21-1 is given as a pseudogene. The CDR3 totals 16 residues. Written as DNA, the CDR3 is TGTGCCAGCACCCCATCTGCGGGACAGGGGTCCGGCGAGCAGTACTTC. Translation: CASTPSAGQGSGEQYF.

The chain is built from TRBV7-2 and TRBJ2-3; weak D call: TRBD1 (5 bases). Germline assignment: CDR1 SGHTA and CDR2 FQGNSA. CDR3 length: 15 amino acids. Trimming left V 5 bases short and J 0 bases short, with 12 bases between. The CDR3 here is CASSPEGASTDTQYF. CDR3 bases: TGTGCCAGCAGCCCCGAAGGGGCTAGCACAGATACGCAGTATTTT.

The rearrangement uses TRBV4-1 and TRBJ2-7, with 9 positions matching TRBD1. V gave up 3 bases and J gave up 2 bases; unmatched junction bases: 8. This CDR3 region has 16 residues. Germline V gene data show CDR1 as MGHRA and CDR2 as YSYEKL. CDR3 in DNA: TGCGCCAGCAGCCACGTCAGGAACAGGGGGCCCTACGAGCAGTACTTC. This encodes CASSHVRNRGPYEQYF.

This clone occurred once. V is TRBV6-1 and J is TRBJ1-5; the D is unclear. CDR3 length: 13 residues. The V and J ends lost 3 bases and 6 bases respectively, with 9 bases between them. CDR1 and CDR2 (germline): MNHNS, SASEGT. CDR3 sequence: CASSEVVSQPQHF. CDR3 coding DNA: TGTGCCAGCAGTGAGGTGGTTAGTCAGCCCCAGCATTTT.

Worth noting for this clone: A read error may produce the germline difference seen at one junction end. V and J are TRBV5-1 and TRBJ2-7, with 7 bases lining up with TRBD2. The CDR3 covers 16 residues. Germline CDR1 and CDR2: SGHRS and YFSETQ. The CDR3: CASRLGTTFRSYEQYF. The CDR3 bases are TGCGCCAGCAGGTTGGGGACTACTTTTCGGTCCTACGAGCAGTACTTC.

The chain combines TRBV4-3 with TRBJ2-2; 14 nucleotides align to TRBD2. Unmatched junction bases numbered 8, after V lost 4 bases and J lost 4 bases. Germline loops: CDR1 LGHNA, CDR2 YSLEER. The CDR3 loop spans 18 amino acids. The CDR3 DNA reads TGCGCCAGCAGCCGGACTAGCGGGGGGCCCCTAGCCACCGGGGAGCTGTTTTTT. Translating it yields CASSRTSGGPLATGELFF.

The chain uses TRBV9 and TRBJ2-3, with 16 nucleotides matching TRBD2. Germline CDR1 and CDR2: SGDLS and YYNGEE. The CDR3 is made up of 17 amino acids. With 0 bases clipped from V and 5 bases from J, the junction kept 3 bases outside the gene matches. The CDR3 sequence: CASSVEGLAGGQDTQYF. For the CDR3, the DNA is TGTGCCAGCAGCGTAGAGGGACTAGCGGGGGGGCAAGATACGCAGTATTTT.

V is TRBV4-3 and J is TRBJ2-7, with 7 positions matching TRBD2. V trimming: 5 bases; J trimming: 3 bases; junction bases outside the gene matches: 10. Germline lookup yields CDR1 LGHNA and CDR2 YSLEER. The CDR3 totals 15 residues. As DNA, the CDR3 is TGCGCCAGCAGCGAAGGCTTAGGGGAGGGCTACGAGCAGTACTTC. This codes for CASSEGLGEGYEQYF.

This clone was observed once. CDR3 sequence (DNA): TGTGCCAGCAGCTTGGTTGCCGCGCTTTCCTACGAGCAGTACTTC. As protein: CASSLVAALSYEQYF. The gene calls are TRBV5-5 and TRBJ2-7; D is unresolved. CDR1 is SGHKS, CDR2 YYEKEE, per germline (reference sequence). The CDR3 is 15 amino acids. Trimming took 0 bases from V and 1 from J, leaving 11 bases between them.

J is TRBJ2-4 and V is TRBV7-2, with 8 bases lining up with TRBD1. CDR1 is SGHTA and CDR2 is FQGNSA in the germline V gene. V lost 4 bases, J lost 8 bases, and 10 bases stayed unmatched. The CDR3 consists of 15 residues. The CDR3 loop is CASSSQDRVFDIQYF. CDR3 DNA sequence: TGTGCCAGCAGCTCACAGGACAGGGTATTTGACATTCAGTACTTC. Looking up the rest from reference TRBV7-2 and TRBJ2-4 gives the full variable domain: GAGVSQSPSNKVTEKGKDVELRCDPISGHTALYWYRQSLGQGLEFLIYFQGNSAPDKSGLPSDRFSAERTGGSVSTLTIQRTQQEDSAVYLCASSSQDRVFDIQYFGAGTRLSVL.

The J gene is TRBJ1-5, the V gene TRBV25-1; D unclear. Deletions cut 6 bases from V and 3 bases from J, with 6 bases between. Germline V lookup: CDR1 MGHDK, CDR2 SYGVNS. The CDR3 length is 12 residues. CDR3 amino acids: CASSRDNQPQHF. The CDR3 DNA sequence: TGTGCCAGCAGCCGAGACAATCAGCCCCAGCATTTT.

On this clone: The germline gene is not matched at one end of the junction; a read error may be the cause. This rearrangement joins TRBV7-7 to TRBJ1-4; D gene unclear. The CDR3 is made up of 13 amino acids. The germline V gene has CDR1 SSHAT and CDR2 FNYEAQ (reference sequence). CDR3: CASSLRLNEKLFF. The CDR3 coding sequence is TGTGCTAGCAGCTTACGGTTAAATGAAAAACTGTTTTTT. Full variable domain (rest looked up from reference TRBV7-7 and TRBJ1-4): GAGVSQSPRYKVTKRGQDVTLRCDPISSHATLYWYQQALGQGPEFLTYFNYEAQPDKSGLPSDRFSAERPEGSISTLTIQRTEQRDSAMYRCASSLRLNEKLFFGSGTQLSVL.

The chain recombines TRBV18 with TRBJ1-5, with no clear D. The ends were cut back, 4 bases at V and 1 base at J, with 14 bases in the middle. Germline CDR1 and CDR2: KGHSH and LQKENI. CDR3 length: 16 amino acids. The CDR3 loop reads CASSLKRELSNQPQHF. CDR3 nucleotide sequence: TGTGCCAGCTCACTCAAGAGGGAGCTAAGCAATCAGCCCCAGCATTTT. Full variable domain (outside the CDR3, taken from reference TRBV18 and TRBJ1-5): NAGVMQNPRHLVRRRGQEARLRCSPMKGHSHVYWYRQLPEEGLKFMVYLQKENIIDESGMPKERFSAEFPKEGPSILRIQQVVRGDSAAYFCASSLKRELSNQPQHFGDGTRLSIL.

The rearrangement uses TRBV7-9 and TRBJ2-7; tentatively, D is TRBD1 (5 bases). CDR3 size: 14 residues. In germline, CDR1 is SEHNR, CDR2 FQNEAQ (reference sequence). Trimming left V 4 bases short and J 5 bases short, with 15 bases between. For the CDR3, the DNA is TGTGCCAGCAGCTCCCTCAGGGTCGACGACGAGCAGTACTTC. Translated: CASSSLRVDDEQYF. Full variable domain (missing parts from reference TRBV7-9 and TRBJ2-7): DTGVSQNPRHKITKRGQNVTFRCDPISEHNRLYWYRQTLGQGPEFLTYFQNEAQLEKSRLLSDRFSAERPKGSFSTLEIQRTEQGDSAMYLCASSSLRVDDEQYFGPGTRLTVT.

V usage is TRBV5-6 and J usage is TRBJ1-1; 7 bases match TRBD1. This CDR3 spans 15 amino acids. V shed 3 bases and J 1 base; nucleotides not matched to a gene: 6. Germline-derived CDR1 and CDR2 are SGHDT and YYEEEE. The CDR3 DNA reads as TGTGCCAGCAGCTACAGGGACAGAACGAACACTGAAGCTTTCTTT. The encoded protein is CASSYRDRTNTEAFF.